These T cell receptor beta chains were read from a single sample in a study of graft-versus-host responses after intestinal transplantation. Clones were sequenced by immunoSEQ multiplex PCR, and TCRdb holds only the in-frame ones, with some missing. The table shows under 8,000 clones, with about 33% occurring only once. Specimen: alloreactive CD8+ T cells from a mixed lymphocyte reaction culture, collected before transplantation. Receptor source: a human patient who was an organ donor for intestinal transplantation. CDR3s include the opening cysteine and the closing phenylalanine or tryptophan. Each record gives: D gene, clone size, V gene, J gene, CDR3 DNA, CDR3 protein. D genes are given only for firm matches. Clone size is shown for a subset of rows, as once, few, many or a class of expanded clone.

.,.,TRBV10-3,TRBJ2-3,TGTGCCATCAGTGAGGCCGGAACAGCCCCAACGCAGTATTTT,CAISEAGTAPTQYF
TRBD2,few,TRBV19,TRBJ2-1,TGTGCCAGTAGTTCCCAGCGGGAGGAAAATGAGCAGTTCTTC,CASSSQREENEQFF
.,medium-sized,TRBV4-2,TRBJ2-7,TGTGCCAGCAGCCAAGAGGTAGCAAGCTACGAGCAGTACTTC,CASSQEVASYEQYF
.,medium-sized,TRBV2,TRBJ1-6,TGTGCCAGCAGTGAATGGCCAGGGTCGGGTTCACCCCTCCACTTT,CASSEWPGSGSPLHF
.,few,TRBV6-5,TRBJ1-2,TGTGCCAGCAGTCCTTTTGTCTATGGCTACACCTTC,CASSPFVYGYTF
TRBD1,.,TRBV11-1,TRBJ2-7,TGTGCCAGCAGCTTAGACAAGACAGGGGTCCCCTACGAGCAGTACTTC,CASSLDKTGVPYEQYF
TRBD2,.,TRBV4-1,TRBJ2-1,TGCGCCAGCAGCCAATTCCCCTTTTTAGCGGGGGGGAATGAGCAGTTCTTC,CASSQFPFLAGGNEQFF
.,.,TRBV19,TRBJ2-7,TGTGCCAGTAGTGGGACTTGGATGGGGTACGAGCAGTACTTC,CASSGTWMGYEQYF
TRBD2,.,TRBV5-1,TRBJ2-1,TGCGCCAGCAGCTTGGAATGGCTAGCGGGATATGGTAATGAGCAGTTCTTC,CASSLEWLAGYGNEQFF
.,.,TRBV19,TRBJ2-1,TGTGCCAGTAGTATAGTGGCGGTTCTCCATGAGCAGTTCTTC,CASSIVAVLHEQFF
.,.,TRBV5-6,TRBJ2-1,TGTGCCAGCAGTTCTATAAGGCGCGGGTACTACAATGAGCAGTTCTTC,CASSSIRRGYYNEQFF
.,.,TRBV6-5,TRBJ1-1,TGTGCCAGCAGTGGTCGGTTCCTGATGAACACTGAAGCTTTCTTT,CASSGRFLMNTEAFF
.,medium-sized,TRBV4-1,TRBJ2-3,TGCGCCAGCAGCCAGGTCGCGGGGGCCTGGGTGGATACGCAGTATTTT,CASSQVAGAWVDTQYF
.,.,TRBV23-1,TRBJ1-1,TGCATGTCTTCTACAGTGTCCACTGAAGCTTTCTTT,CMSSTVSTEAFF
TRBD2,medium-sized,TRBV4-2,TRBJ2-7,TGTGCCAGCAGCCAGATAGGGACTAGCGGAACCTACGAGCAGTACTTC,CASSQIGTSGTYEQYF
.,few,TRBV7-8,TRBJ2-2,TGTGCCAGCAGCTTAGGTTATCGAGGGACCGGGGAGCTGTTTTTT,CASSLGYRGTGELFF
.,few,TRBV19,TRBJ1-6,TGTGCCAGTAGAGATGACGGGACTATCTCCTATAATTCACCCCTCCACTTT,CASRDDGTISYNSPLHF
TRBD1,medium-sized,TRBV7-9,TRBJ2-7,TGTGCCAGCAGCCCAAGACAGGGCTCCTACGAGCAGTACTTC,CASSPRQGSYEQYF
.,.,TRBV6-5,TRBJ2-1,TGTGCCAGCAGTTACTCGTCATTTTACAATGAGCAGTTCTTC,CASSYSSFYNEQFF
.,few,TRBV6-5,TRBJ1-5,TGTGCCAGCAGTTCCACCCAGGGTGCTCAGCCCCAGCATTTT,CASSSTQGAQPQHF
TRBD1,.,TRBV27,TRBJ2-2,TGTGCCAGCAGTATTACCGGGACAGGGATCATCGGGGAGCTGTTTTTT,CASSITGTGIIGELFF
TRBD2,few,TRBV11-2,TRBJ2-3,TGTGCCAGCAGCTCACGACTAGCGGGGGAGCGCACAGATACGCAGTATTTT,CASSSRLAGERTDTQYF
.,few,TRBV7-9,TRBJ2-7,TGTGCCAGCAGCTTCGTACAGGGTGGCACCTACGAGCAGTACTTC,CASSFVQGGTYEQYF
.,.,TRBV4-1,TRBJ2-7,TGCGCCAGCAGCCTGGGTCCATCGGGCTACGAGCAGTACTTC,CASSLGPSGYEQYF
TRBD2,.,TRBV27,TRBJ2-3,TGTGCCAGCAGCCCCGGACTAGCGATCCACGATACGCAGTATTTT,CASSPGLAIHDTQYF
.,few,TRBV19,TRBJ2-2,TGTGCCAGGGAGGGAGCCCTCCTTTCAAATCACACCGGGGAGCTGTTTTTT,CAREGALLSNHTGELFF
TRBD1,.,TRBV5-1,TRBJ2-3,TGCGCCAGCAGCCGGAAGGGTTGGGGGGGACAGGGGTCATGGGAGATCACAGATACGCAGTATTTT,CASSRKGWGGQGSWEITDTQYF
TRBD2,.,TRBV18,TRBJ2-7,TGTGCCAGCTCATCCCTACTAGCGAGTTACTACGAGCAGTACTTC,CASSSLLASYYEQYF
TRBD2,.,TRBV2,TRBJ2-1,TGTGCCAGCAGAAATCCGGGACTAGCGGCCAACAATGAGCAGTTCTTC,CASRNPGLAANNEQFF
TRBD1,.,TRBV11-2,TRBJ1-2,TGTGCCAGCAGCCCAGGGGGCGCGGGCACCTTC,CASSPGGAGTF
.,.,TRBV18,TRBJ1-6,TGTGCCAGCTCGATATCACCTAGCTCCTATAATTCACCCCTCCACTTT,CASSISPSSYNSPLHF
.,.,TRBV18,TRBJ1-1,TGTGCCAGCTCACCTCGGCAGGGGCACGTCACTGAAGCTTTCTTT,CASSPRQGHVTEAFF
TRBD1,few,TRBV27,TRBJ1-1,TGTGCCAGCGGGAGGGACAGGCATAACACTGAAGCTTTCTTT,CASGRDRHNTEAFF
.,.,TRBV19,TRBJ2-2,TGTGCCAGTAGTATCGCCGGGGAGCTGTTTTTT,CASSIAGELFF
TRBD2,.,TRBV7-3,TRBJ2-1,TGTGCCAGCAGCTTAAGGACTAGCGGGTTGCATGAGCAGTTCTTC,CASSLRTSGLHEQFF
.,large,TRBV19,TRBJ2-7,TGTGCCAGTAGCCCCGGGGGAGGTTTCGCCTACGAGCAGTACTTC,CASSPGGGFAYEQYF
.,.,TRBV5-5,TRBJ1-2,TGTGCCAGCAGCTTGGCCGTGGAGGGCGATGGCTACACCTTC,CASSLAVEGDGYTF
.,medium-sized,TRBV28,TRBJ1-1,TGTGCCAGCAGGTCGACAGGGAACACTGAAGCTTTCTTT,CASRSTGNTEAFF
.,.,TRBV4-1,TRBJ1-4,TGCGCCAGCAGCCAGACACTTCCCTCCGGTTTTAATGAAAAACTGTTTTTT,CASSQTLPSGFNEKLFF
.,.,TRBV29-1,TRBJ2-1,TGCAGCGTTGAAGAATCGGGGTGGGATGCCTACAATGAGCAGTTCTTC,CSVEESGWDAYNEQFF
.,.,TRBV10-2,TRBJ1-5,TGCGCCAGCACCGTCACAGATAATCAGCCCCAGCATTTT,CASTVTDNQPQHF
.,.,TRBV11-3,TRBJ2-1,TGTGCCAGCAGCTTACAATCGGCAGGGTTCAATGAGCAGTTCTTC,CASSLQSAGFNEQFF